This T cell receptor beta chain was profiled in a study of graft-versus-host responses after intestinal transplantation. Study background: Recipients had transplants, and these were multivisceral, liver-intestinal, or isolated intestinal. Anti-thymocyte globulin induction preceded three to four years of tacrolimus and steroid maintenance in all recipients.

V was clipped by 3 bases and J by 2 bases, with 19 bases between them. Germline V gene sequence: CDR1 ENHRY, CDR2 SYGVKD. The CDR3 has 17 residues. As for this clone: As yet, its antigen is unknown.

Study observations and caveats: Some patients had graft-donor T cell macrochimerism, and their allografts showed high graft-versus-host to host-versus-graft clonal ratios. Analysis identified GvH clones in recipient marrow, with some appearing first in ileum or blood.

Clones were sequenced by immunoSEQ multiplex PCR, and TCRdb holds only the in-frame ones, with some missing. Counted here are approximately 75,000 clones, about 94% occurring once; the ten biggest clones make up roughly 0.53%. The material sequenced was unstimulated CD8+ T cells sorted from spleen or lymph node cells, taken before intestinal transplant. This sequence was found in a human donor who received an intestinal transplant. The rearrangement links TRBV10-3 to TRBJ2-5, with a weak D call TRBD2 (5 bases). The CDR3 here is CAISDSDQDYKQETQYF. In DNA form, the CDR3 reads TGTGCCATCAGTGACTCCGACCAAGACTATAAACAAGAGACCCAGTACTTC.